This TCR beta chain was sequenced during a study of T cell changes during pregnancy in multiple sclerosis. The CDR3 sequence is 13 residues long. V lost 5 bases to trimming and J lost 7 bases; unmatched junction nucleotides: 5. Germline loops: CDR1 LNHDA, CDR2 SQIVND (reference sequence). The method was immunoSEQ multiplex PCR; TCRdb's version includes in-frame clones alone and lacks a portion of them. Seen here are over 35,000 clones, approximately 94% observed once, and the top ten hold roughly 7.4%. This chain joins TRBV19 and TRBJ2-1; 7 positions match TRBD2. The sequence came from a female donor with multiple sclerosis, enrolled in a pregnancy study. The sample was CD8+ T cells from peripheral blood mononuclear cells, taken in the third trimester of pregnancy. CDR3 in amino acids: CASSWGLRNEQFF. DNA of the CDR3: TGTGCCAGTAGTTGGGGACTAAGAAATGAGCAGTTCTTC.